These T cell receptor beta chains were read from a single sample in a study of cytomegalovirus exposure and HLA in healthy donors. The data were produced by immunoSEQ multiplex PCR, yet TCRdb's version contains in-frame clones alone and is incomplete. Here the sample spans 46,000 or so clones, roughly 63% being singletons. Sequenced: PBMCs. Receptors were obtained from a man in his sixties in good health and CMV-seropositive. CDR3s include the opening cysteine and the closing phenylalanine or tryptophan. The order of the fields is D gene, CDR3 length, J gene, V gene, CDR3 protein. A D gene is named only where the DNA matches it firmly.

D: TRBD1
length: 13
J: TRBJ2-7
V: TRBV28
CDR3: CASSQRDSYEQYF

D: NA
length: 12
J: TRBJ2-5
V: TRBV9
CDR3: CASSPENETQYF

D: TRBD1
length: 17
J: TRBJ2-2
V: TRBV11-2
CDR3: CASSLLQGAFGTGELFF

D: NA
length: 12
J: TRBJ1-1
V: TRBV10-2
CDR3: CASYGGDTEAFF

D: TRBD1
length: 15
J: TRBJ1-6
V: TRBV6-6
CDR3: CASRGPGQGGSTLHF

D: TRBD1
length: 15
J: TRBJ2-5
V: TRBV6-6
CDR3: CASTATRGLGETQYF

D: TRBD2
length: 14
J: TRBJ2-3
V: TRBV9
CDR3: CASSTGGRADTQYF

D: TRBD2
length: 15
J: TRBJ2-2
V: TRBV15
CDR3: CATSSQLAATGELFF

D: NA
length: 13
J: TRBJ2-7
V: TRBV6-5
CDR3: CASSYPGGNEQYF

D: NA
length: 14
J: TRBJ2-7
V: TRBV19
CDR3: CASSPRDSSYEQYF

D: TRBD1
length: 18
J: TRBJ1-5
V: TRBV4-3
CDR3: CASSQVVSRDRINQPQHF

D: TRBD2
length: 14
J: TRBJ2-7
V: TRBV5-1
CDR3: CASSIAGGSSEQYF

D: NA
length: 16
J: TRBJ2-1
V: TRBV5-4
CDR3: CASSLGPGASYNEQFF

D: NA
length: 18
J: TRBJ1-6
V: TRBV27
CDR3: CASSLRGTESSYNSPLHF

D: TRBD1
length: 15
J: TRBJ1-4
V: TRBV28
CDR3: CASTGGSRTNEKLFF

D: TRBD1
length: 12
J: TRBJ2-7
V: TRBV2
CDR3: CASRDRGPEQYF

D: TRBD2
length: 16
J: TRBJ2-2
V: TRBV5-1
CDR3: CASSLGLAATTGELFF

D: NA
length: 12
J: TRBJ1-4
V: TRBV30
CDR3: CAWRYQNEKLFF

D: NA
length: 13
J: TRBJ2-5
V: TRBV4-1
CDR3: CASSQEGGETQYF

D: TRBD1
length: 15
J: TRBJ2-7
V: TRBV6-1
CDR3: CASRPPGQGHYEQYF

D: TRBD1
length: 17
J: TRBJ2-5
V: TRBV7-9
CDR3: CASSLILGTGEAETQYF

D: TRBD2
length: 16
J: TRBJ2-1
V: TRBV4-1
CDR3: CASSQGTSGAYNEQFF

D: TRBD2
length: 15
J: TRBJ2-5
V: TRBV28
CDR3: CASSSPSGAQETQYF

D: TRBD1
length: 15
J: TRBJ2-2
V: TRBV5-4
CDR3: CASSPGQGVTGELFF

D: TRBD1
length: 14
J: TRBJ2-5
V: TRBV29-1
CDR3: CSVAAGGGAETQYF

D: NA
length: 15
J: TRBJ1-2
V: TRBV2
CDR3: CASSEALQGTRGYTF

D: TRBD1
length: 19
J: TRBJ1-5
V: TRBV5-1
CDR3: CASSFIAESGQGGNQPQHF

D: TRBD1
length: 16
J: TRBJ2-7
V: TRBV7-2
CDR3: CASSPLGGRGSYEQYF

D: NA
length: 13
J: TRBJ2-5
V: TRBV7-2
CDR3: CASSSQGRETQYF

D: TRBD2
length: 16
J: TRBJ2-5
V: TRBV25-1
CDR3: CASSEWGTSGRETQYF

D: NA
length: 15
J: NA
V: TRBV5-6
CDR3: CASSLGRAGANEQYF

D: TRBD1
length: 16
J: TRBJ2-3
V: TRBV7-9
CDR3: CASSSGTGVGLDTQYF

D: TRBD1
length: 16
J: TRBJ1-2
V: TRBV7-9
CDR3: CASSNHWTGEDYGYTF

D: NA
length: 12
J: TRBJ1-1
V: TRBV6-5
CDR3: CASSFGGTEAFF

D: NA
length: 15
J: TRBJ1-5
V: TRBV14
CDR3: CASSQVDSQKEPQHF

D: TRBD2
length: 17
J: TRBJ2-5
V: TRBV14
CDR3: CASSQPMGGTSQETQYF

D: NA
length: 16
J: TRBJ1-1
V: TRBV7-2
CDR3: CASSPSRHATTSRTFF

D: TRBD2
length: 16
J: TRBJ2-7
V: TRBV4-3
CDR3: CASSQIISGRSYEQYF

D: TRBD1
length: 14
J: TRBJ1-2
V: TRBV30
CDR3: CALLGQGANYGYTF

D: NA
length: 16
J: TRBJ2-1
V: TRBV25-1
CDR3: CASSDQDRGVSGSVLF

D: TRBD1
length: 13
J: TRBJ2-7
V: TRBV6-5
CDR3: CASSPKGGDEQYF

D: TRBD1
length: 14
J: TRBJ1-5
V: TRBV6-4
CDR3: CANGDRGAGQPQHF

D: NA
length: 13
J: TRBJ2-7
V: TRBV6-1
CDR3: CASSRGSIYEQYF